This TCR beta chain was retrieved from a study of blood T cell repertoires in COVID-19. Study background: Spain, Italy and the United States supplied samples that represented acute and convalescent COVID-19.

The sample holds a few counts of this clone. The CDR3 consists of 17 residues. Trimming took 0 bases from V and 6 from J; bases not matched to a gene: 11. CDR1 is SGHRS, CDR2 YFSETQ, per germline. Original data processing: The assay estimated nucleated cells by amplifying reference gene primers. Profiled with immunoSEQ multiplex PCR; TCRdb holds only in-frame clones, not every one. V and J calls and clone size follow that table, whereas D and trimming were derived from the DNA. In the table there are about 140,000 clones, 77% of which are singletons. The chain carries TRBV5-1 and TRBJ2-4; 8 positions agree with TRBD1. What was sequenced was peripheral blood. This TCR came from a woman aged 45-65 years with active or convalescent COVID-19. CDR3 sequence (DNA): TGCGCCAGCAGCTTGGAGCCAGGGGGCATGGGATCAAACATTCAGTACTTC. This sequence encodes CASSLEPGGMGSNIQYF. Combining the CDR3 with reference TRBV5-1 and TRBJ2-4 gives the whole variable domain KAGVTQTPRYLIKTRGQQVTLSCSPISGHRSVSWYQQTPGQGLQFLFEYFSETQRNKGNFPGRFSGRQFSNSRSEMNVSTLELGDSALYLCASSLEPGGMGSNIQYFGAGTRLSVL.